Following are 8 T cell receptor beta chains from one sample sequenced in a study of blood T cell repertoires in COVID-19. Measured with immunoSEQ multiplex PCR; TCRdb has only the in-frame clones, and not every one. The profile shows around 97,000 clones, approximately 80% of them singletons. The sample was peripheral blood. The receptor source for this set is a human donor in a cohort sampled during active COVID-19.

The chain carries TRBV7-8 and TRBJ1-2; D perhaps matches TRBD1 (5 bases). V shed 5 bases and J shed 5 bases, with 15 bases lying between them. The CDR3 covers 14 residues. Germline CDR1 and CDR2: SGHVS and FQNEAQ. The CDR3 bases are TGTGCCAGCAGCCGAAGAGGCCAGGGATATGGCTACACCTTC. Protein: CASSRRGQGYGYTF.

This chain links TRBV19 with TRBJ2-2; 10 bases agree with TRBD2. Germline lookup yields CDR1 LNHDA and CDR2 SQIVND (reference sequence). J lost 4 bases, V lost 5 bases, and 4 bases had no gene match. This CDR3 contains 15 residues. The CDR3 DNA sequence: TGTGCCAGTAGTTTGAGCGGGGGGGCCACCGGGGAGCTGTTTTTT. This encodes CASSLSGGATGELFF. The whole variable domain, remainder taken from reference TRBV19 and TRBJ2-2, is DGGITQSPKYLFRKEGQNVTLSCEQNLNHDAMYWYRQDPGQGLRLIYYSQIVNDFQKGDIAEGYSVSREKKESFPLTVTSAQKNPTAFYLCASSLSGGATGELFFGEGSRLTVL.

This chain links TRBV4-1 with TRBJ2-5; 8 positions match TRBD2. Germline loops: CDR1 MGHRA, CDR2 YSYEKL. The V segment lost 4 bases and the J segment 5 bases; nucleotides outside the gene matches: 9. The CDR3 is made up of 15 amino acids. The CDR3 loop is CASSRSGGSPETQYF. DNA of the CDR3: TGCGCCAGCAGCCGGAGCGGGGGATCGCCGGAGACCCAGTACTTC.

The rearrangement joins TRBV5-1 to TRBJ2-3; 13 bases match TRBD2. The germline gives CDR1 SGHRS, CDR2 YFSETQ. The CDR3 contains 15 residues. Trimming removed 3 bases from V and 6 bases from J; junction bases left unmatched: 4. The CDR3 here is CASSYGLAGVDTQYF. Written as DNA, the CDR3 is TGCGCCAGCAGCTATGGACTAGCGGGGGTGGATACGCAGTATTTT.

V is TRBV19 and J is TRBJ1-2, with D maybe TRBD1 (6 bases). The CDR3 spans 15 residues. V was clipped by 5 bases and J by 2 bases, with 15 bases between them. CDR1 and CDR2 from the germline V gene are LNHDA and SQIVND (reference sequence). CDR3 coding DNA: TGTGCCAGTAGTTCGATGACAGGAGCGAACTATGGCTACACCTTC. It yields the protein CASSSMTGANYGYTF.

The V and J genes are TRBV9 and TRBJ1-2; TRBD1 agrees at 11 bases. The CDR3 is made up of 15 amino acids. Looked up from germline, CDR1 is SGDLS and CDR2 is YYNGEE. V gave up 4 bases and J gave up 4 bases; unmatched junction bases: 6. This chain's CDR3 is CASSIGTGGVYGYTF. The CDR3 nucleotides are TGTGCCAGCAGCATCGGGACAGGGGGGGTCTATGGCTACACCTTC.

The chain recombines TRBV30 with TRBJ1-1; no reliable D call. CDR3 size: 12 residues. Germline assignment: CDR1 GTSNPN and CDR2 SVGIG (reference sequence). V was shortened by 1 base and J by 2 bases, with 5 bases between the two germline ends. The CDR3 loop reads CAWSGVNTEAFF. The DNA of the CDR3 is TGTGCCTGGAGTGGAGTAAACACTGAAGCTTTCTTT.

The V gene is TRBV6-5, the J gene TRBJ1-1, with no clear D. The CDR3 has 14 amino acids. Trimming cost V 6 bases and J 5 bases, with 16 bases left between them. Germline-derived CDR1 and CDR2 are MNHEY and SVGAGI. The CDR3 here is CASSPDGRVTEAFF. DNA of the CDR3: TGTGCCAGCAGCCCGGACGGGCGGGTGACTGAAGCTTTCTTT.